A single sample is the source of the 14 T cell receptor beta chains below, sequenced in a study of blood T cell repertoires in COVID-19. Sequenced by immunoSEQ multiplex PCR; TCRdb stores in-frame clones only, minus some. The table records 65,000 to 70,000 clones, about 83% of them present only once. Specimen: peripheral blood. Receptors were obtained from a human donor in a cohort sampled during active COVID-19.

This chain connects TRBV3-1 (or the pseudogene TRBV3-2) to TRBJ2-5, with D possibly TRBD2 on 6 matching bases. The germline gives CDR1 LGHDT, CDR2 YNNKEL (reference sequence). V was cut by 0 bases and J by 4 bases, with 15 bases left in between. The CDR3 totals 16 residues. As DNA, the CDR3 is TGTGCCAGCAGCCAAGAGAGAGGAGGGGCGGGAGAGACCCAGTACTTC. Its protein is CASSQERGGAGETQYF.

The chain carries TRBV4-2 and TRBJ2-1, with D hard to call. CDR3 length: 12 amino acids. Trimming cost V 6 bases and J 4 bases, with 7 bases left between them. CDR1 LGHNA and CDR2 YNFKEQ come from the germline V gene. CDR3 amino acids: CASSASYNEQFF. The CDR3 DNA reads TGTGCCAGCAGTGCGTCTTACAATGAGCAGTTCTTC.

This chain uses TRBV7-9 with TRBJ2-1, with a possible D match to TRBD2 (5 bases). The CDR3 contains 12 residues. CDR1 is SEHNR, CDR2 FQNEAQ, per germline (reference sequence). V was clipped by 5 bases and J by 9 bases, with 11 bases between them. The CDR3: CASSRNAGEQFF. CDR3 coding DNA: TGTGCCAGCAGCCGAAACGCGGGTGAGCAGTTCTTC.

This chain links TRBV19 with TRBJ2-7, with 9 bases identical to TRBD2. V trimming: 5 bases; J trimming: 2 bases; junction bases outside the gene matches: 4. The CDR3 spans 14 residues. CDR1 and CDR2 (germline): LNHDA, SQIVND (reference sequence). The CDR3 reads CASSARLAAYEQYF. The DNA of the CDR3 is TGTGCCAGTAGTGCCAGACTAGCGGCCTACGAGCAGTACTTC. The full variable domain, in which reference TRBV19 and TRBJ2-7 provide the parts outside the CDR3, is DGGITQSPKYLFRKEGQNVTLSCEQNLNHDAMYWYRQDPGQGLRLIYYSQIVNDFQKGDIAEGYSVSREKKESFPLTVTSAQKNPTAFYLCASSARLAAYEQYFGPGTRLTVT.

A single count supports this clone. The J gene is TRBJ2-7, the V gene TRBV5-4, with 9 bases identical to TRBD2. Looked up from germline, CDR1 is SGHNT and CDR2 is YYREEE (reference sequence). CDR3 length: 17 amino acids. V was pared by 4 bases and J by 0 bases, with 11 bases of the junction left unmatched. CDR3 loop: CASSTGGSGGISYEQYF. The CDR3 nucleotides are TGTGCCAGCAGCACCGGGGGAAGCGGGGGGATCTCCTACGAGCAGTACTTC. The entire variable domain, with the rest obtained from reference TRBV5-4 and TRBJ2-7, is as follows: ETGVTQSPTHLIKTRGQQVTLRCSSQSGHNTVSWYQQALGQGPQFIFQYYREEENGRGNFPPRFSGLQFPNYSSELNVNALELDDSALYLCASSTGGSGGISYEQYFGPGTRLTVT.

V and J are TRBV11-3 and TRBJ2-2; D remains unclear. V gave up 1 base and J gave up 3 bases, with 6 bases separating them. From germline, CDR1 is SGHNT and CDR2 YENEEA. The CDR3 length is 14 residues. CDR3 protein: CASSLGPDTGELFF. The CDR3 DNA is TGTGCCAGCAGCTTAGGGCCAGACACCGGGGAGCTGTTTTTT.

The chain has TRBV10-1 and TRBJ2-1, with D uncertain. This CDR3 comprises 14 residues. Germline CDR1 reads WNHNN; CDR2 reads SYGVQD (reference sequence). Trimming pared 2 bases from V and 9 bases from J, leaving 14 bases between. The CDR3 DNA is TGCGCCAGCAGTGAGCCTGCCAGACCGGGTGAGCAGTTCTTC. Residues: CASSEPARPGEQFF.

The chain couples TRBV7-9 to TRBJ1-4, with TRBD1 matching over 8 bases. CDR1 is SEHNR and CDR2 is FQNEAQ in the germline V gene (reference sequence). The CDR3 has 15 amino acids. V was clipped by 4 bases and J by 2 bases; unmatched bases: 3. The CDR3, as DNA: TGTGCCAGCAGCTCTGGACAGGGTACTAATGAAAAACTGTTTTTT. It codes for CASSSGQGTNEKLFF.

CDR3: CASSVKSGGDEQFF. As DNA, the CDR3 is TGTGCCAGCAGCGTGAAGTCAGGGGGTGATGAGCAGTTCTTC. V and J are TRBV9 and TRBJ2-1; 7 positions agree with TRBD1. V gave up 2 bases and J gave up 8 bases; unmatched junction bases: 7. CDR3 length equals 14 residues. Germline CDR1 is SGDLS and CDR2 is YYNGEE.

This clone has just a few counts. The chain links TRBV2 to TRBJ2-2; D may be TRBD1 (6 bases). CDR3 length equals 13 residues. Per the germline V gene, CDR1 is SNHLY and CDR2 is FYNNEI. Between the trimmed V and J ends, which lost 3 bases and 6 bases, there was a span of 8 bases. The CDR3 is CASSEQGPGELFF. The CDR3 DNA reads TGTGCCAGCAGTGAGCAGGGGCCCGGGGAGCTGTTTTTT. The full variable domain, completed using reference TRBV2 and TRBJ2-2, is EPEVTQTPSHQVTQMGQEVILRCVPISNHLYFYWYRQILGQKVEFLVSFYNNEISEKSEIFDDQFSVERPDGSNFTLKIRSTKLEDSAMYFCASSEQGPGELFFGEGSRLTVL.

J is TRBJ2-3 and V is TRBV4-1, with TRBD2 matching 12 bases. Germline V gene lookup returns CDR1 MGHRA and CDR2 YSYEKL. Unmatched junction bases numbered 4, after V lost 3 bases and J lost 0 bases. The CDR3 consists of 17 residues. CDR3 nucleotides: TGCGCCAGCAGCCAGAGACTAGCGGGAGCTAGCACAGATACGCAGTATTTT. This codes for CASSQRLAGASTDTQYF.

V usage is TRBV10-1 and J usage is TRBJ1-1, with D possibly being TRBD1 (6 bases). Germline CDR1 is WNHNN and CDR2 is SYGVQD (reference sequence). The CDR3 covers 13 residues. Between the trimmed V and J ends, which lost 6 bases and 3 bases, there was a span of 11 bases. CDR3 region: CASSRGADTEAFF. DNA of the CDR3: TGCGCCAGCAGCAGGGGTGCGGACACTGAAGCTTTCTTT.

The chain carries TRBV7-9 and TRBJ2-5; the D is unclear. Germline V gene sequence: CDR1 SEHNR, CDR2 FQNEAQ (reference sequence). The CDR3 is made up of 14 amino acids. V was pared by 0 bases and J by 1 base, with 6 bases between. CDR3 DNA sequence: TGTGCCAGCAGCTTAGCTACAGCCCAAGAGACCCAGTACTTC. Its protein product is CASSLATAQETQYF.

The sample holds one count of this clone. V and J are TRBV19 and TRBJ2-7, with D uncertain. V lost 1 base to trimming and J lost 2 bases, with 9 bases between them. Germline V CDR1 and CDR2: LNHDA, SQIVND (reference sequence). The CDR3 sequence is 14 residues long. The CDR3 coding sequence is TGTGCCAGTAGTATAGGGCAACGCACCTACGAGCAGTACTTC. Translating it yields CASSIGQRTYEQYF.